This TCR beta chain was documented in a study of CD8 T cells in ankylosing spondylitis. There are 11 residues in the CDR3. Germline CDR1 SQVTM, CDR2 ANQGSEA. Trimming removed 0 bases from V and 6 bases from J, with 5 bases in between. Each CDR3 protein gets one entry after TCRdb re-called the 5' RACE reads with MiXCR. The sample yields approximately 110,000 distinct CDR3 sequences, 24% seen once. The gene calls are TRBV29-1 and TRBJ1-2; D is unclear. Sequenced input: synovial fluid, either unsorted or a sorted T cell fraction (not recorded which). The sequence derives from a male donor with ankylosing spondylitis. In nucleotides, the CDR3 is TGCAGCGTTGAAGACTTGGATGGCTACACCTTC. Translating gives CSVEDLDGYTF. Drawing the rest from reference TRBV29-1 and TRBJ1-2, the complete variable domain is SAVISQKPSRDICQRGTSLTIQCQVDSQVTMMFWYRQQPGQSLTLIATANQGSEATYESGFVIDKFPISRPNLTFSTLTVSNMSPEDSSIYLCSVEDLDGYTFGSGTRLTVV.